These 12 T cell receptor beta chains share one sample of origin, sequenced in a study of spatial heterogeneity in lung cancer. The time point was: sample taken at primary tumor resection. Unsorted samples of tumor, nontumor lung or frozen PBMC had their whole RNA sequenced. TCRdb reanalysed the 5' RACE reads using MiXCR and keeps one entry per CDR3 protein. Of about 60,000 distinct CDR3 sequences listed, 7.5% to 8.5% were seen once; the top ten hold around 16%. The input for sequencing was PBMCs, taken at surgery. These receptor sequences come from a female donor with early-stage non-small cell lung cancer.

The V and J genes are TRBV3-1 and TRBJ1-3; TRBD1 matches 10 bases. Trimming cost V 1 base and J 2 bases; bases outside gene matches: 14. The length of the CDR3 is 20 residues. The germline V gene has CDR1 LGHDT and CDR2 YNNKEL (reference sequence). CDR3 protein: CASSQGGPGQGPLTGNTIYF. The CDR3 bases are TGTGCCAGCAGCCAAGGGGGGCCGGGACAGGGGCCACTCACTGGAAACACCATATATTTT.

This clonotype was observed many times. The rearrangement joins TRBV6-5 to TRBJ1-5; tentatively, D is TRBD1 (5 bases). Trimming shortened V by 6 bases and J by 0 bases, and 12 bases separated the two germline ends. The CDR3 covers 15 residues. Germline V gives CDR1 MNHEY, CDR2 SVGAGI. DNA of the CDR3: TGTGCCAGCAGCCGGGGGGTGAATAGCAATCAGCCCCAGCATTTT. Its translation is CASSRGVNSNQPQHF.

This clonotype was counted at least ten times. The chain combines TRBV15 with TRBJ2-3; perhaps TRBD2 as D (5 bases). This CDR3 has 15 amino acids. Germline CDR1 LNHNV, CDR2 YYDKDF (reference sequence). Trimming took off 3 bases at V and 6 bases at J, with 16 bases between the two ends. As DNA, the CDR3 is TGTGCCACCAGCAGGGCGGGTCAGCGCCCTGATACGCAGTATTTT. Protein: CATSRAGQRPDTQYF.

This clonotype is judged medium-sized. The CDR3 DNA is TGTGCCAGCAGTTTAATAGGATCTAGTTCCTACGAGCAGTACTTC. Translation gives CASSLIGSSSYEQYF. The V gene is TRBV27, the J gene TRBJ2-7; D is unresolved. The germline V and J ends were trimmed by 2 bases and 1 base, with 12 bases remaining between them. The germline V gene has CDR1 MNHEY and CDR2 SMNVEV (reference sequence). The CDR3 is 15 residues long.

The V gene is TRBV5-1, the J gene TRBJ2-3, with D perhaps TRBD1 or TRBD2 (5 bases each). The germline gives CDR1 SGHRS, CDR2 YFSETQ. The CDR3 has 15 residues. Trimming stripped 1 base from V and 5 bases from J, with 14 bases between. CDR3 region: CASSLFGLGVDTQYF. DNA of the CDR3: TGCGCCAGCAGCTTGTTCGGGTTGGGGGTAGATACGCAGTATTTT.

In this sample, this clonotype turned up a few times. The gene calls are TRBV5-1 and TRBJ1-3, with a weak D call TRBD1 (6 bases). This CDR3 contains 16 residues. From germline, CDR1 is SGHRS and CDR2 YFSETQ. Trimming removed 0 bases at V and 0 bases at J, with 10 bases between. The DNA of the CDR3 is TGCGCCAGCAGCTTGGCAGGGGCGAACTCTGGAAACACCATATATTTT. Encoded protein: CASSLAGANSGNTIYF.

The sample holds a few counts of this clonotype. The chain recombines TRBV28 with TRBJ2-1, with a possible D match to TRBD2 (5 bases). The CDR3 contains 14 residues. V shed 5 bases and J shed 4 bases, with 12 bases lying between them. Germline CDR1 reads MDHEN; CDR2 reads SYDVKM. The CDR3 coding sequence is TGTGCCAGCAGTGGACGTCCGGGGTACAATGAGCAGTTCTTC. Amino acid sequence: CASSGRPGYNEQFF.

This clonotype was recorded many times. This chain connects TRBV3-1 to TRBJ2-5; D call uncertain. V lost 2 bases and J 1 base, leaving 5 bases between the germline ends. The germline gives CDR1 LGHDT, CDR2 YNNKEL (reference sequence). This CDR3 contains 13 residues. The CDR3 coding sequence is TGTGCCAGCAGCCAACCACGCCAAGAGACCCAGTACTTC. Protein: CASSQPRQETQYF.

The chain links TRBV4-2 to TRBJ2-1; D perhaps matches TRBD2 (6 bases). Germline CDR1 reads LGHNA; CDR2 reads YNFKEQ. V shed 1 base and J shed 9 bases, with 19 bases lying between them. The CDR3 has 16 residues. The CDR3 nucleotides are TGTGCCAGCAGCCAAGTGGGGGGAATTGGGCCCGGTGAGCAGTTCTTC. This sequence encodes CASSQVGGIGPGEQFF.

This clonotype was picked up many times. The chain is built from TRBV12-3 or TRBV12-4 and TRBJ1-3; D not resolved. Trimming removed 3 bases from V and 4 bases from J, with 1 base in between. The CDR3 contains 11 residues. In nucleotides, the CDR3 is TGTGCCAGCAGTTTCGGAAACACCATATATTTT. Its translation is CASSFGNTIYF.

This sequence joins TRBV6-4 and TRBJ2-6; D not resolved. Germline loops: CDR1 MRHNA, CDR2 SNTAGT. With 5 bases removed from V and 0 bases from J, the gap between germline ends came to 11 bases. The CDR3 spans 16 residues. The CDR3 loop reads CASSPGLVSGANVLTF. CDR3 coding DNA: TGTGCCAGCAGTCCGGGCTTAGTCTCTGGGGCCAACGTCCTGACTTTC.

The chain employs TRBV7-9 and TRBJ2-7, with 10 bases fitting TRBD1. Trimming removed 5 bases from V and 10 bases from J; junction bases left unmatched: 5. CDR1 is SEHNR and CDR2 is FQNEAQ in the germline V gene (reference sequence). The length of the CDR3 is 12 residues. CDR3 DNA: TGTGCCAGCAGCAGCGACAGGGGGCAACAGTACGTC. It specifies CASSSDRGQQYV.